This T cell receptor (beta chain) was sequenced for a study of beta chain features in type 1 diabetes. Whole-study findings and limits: PCR might pick shorter templates more often, in the same way for patients and controls.

Looked up from germline, CDR1 is SNHLY and CDR2 is FYNNEI. The CDR3 sequence is 16 residues long. In the case of this clone: Its antigen is as yet unknown. An end of the junction does not agree with germline; a read error may underlie this.

The whole isolated RNA underwent reverse transcription, so sequencing captured expressed TCRB transcripts. Sequencing was performed with immunoSEQ multiplex PCR; in TCRdb, only in-frame clones are kept and a portion is missing. The table lists more than 150,000 clones, roughly an eighth of them singletons, with 0.62% in the top ten. The receptor comes from a young woman in good health. V gene TRBV2 combines with J gene TRBJ1-5; 9 nucleotides align to TRBD1. Specimen: central memory CD4+ T cells from blood. CDR3 residues: CASSEATGTGYQPQHF. CDR3 nucleotides: TGTGCCAGCAGCGAAGCAACCGGGACAGGGTATCAGCCCCAGCATTTT.